The clone carrying this TCR beta chain was recorded a few times. V lost 2 bases, J lost 0 bases, and 12 bases lay in between. There are 16 residues in the CDR3. Germline CDR1 is SGHRS and CDR2 is YFSETQ. PCR involved 60 Vbeta and 13 Jbeta primers. The method was immunoSEQ multiplex PCR; TCRdb's version includes in-frame clones alone and lacks a portion of them. The table includes fewer than 250,000 clones, 82% detected once. This specimen comes from a study of cytomegalovirus exposure and HLA in healthy donors. This clonotype was sampled from a man in his forties or fifties in good health and CMV-seropositive. The chain joins TRBV5-1 to TRBJ2-1; tentatively, D is TRBD2 (6 bases). Source material: PBMCs. This CDR3 reads CASSFQGGASYNEQFF. As DNA, the CDR3 is TGCGCCAGCAGCTTCCAGGGCGGGGCCTCCTACAATGAGCAGTTCTTC.